The 16 T cell receptor beta chains reported below all come from one sample, sequenced in a study of tumor-infiltrating lymphocytes in localized non-small cell lung cancer. Produced via immunoSEQ multiplex PCR; TCRdb's table is partial and in-frame only. The repertoire holds some 13,000 clones, with approximately 72% as singletons. Material for sequencing was uninvolved lung tissue not adjacent to the tumor. Source of these receptors: a human donor with non-small cell lung cancer.

The rearrangement links TRBV30 to TRBJ2-2; D possibly corresponds to TRBD1 (6 bases). Trimming stripped 8 bases from V and 7 bases from J, with 20 bases between. This CDR3 has 14 residues. Per the germline V gene, CDR1 is GTSNPN and CDR2 is SVGIG (reference sequence). The CDR3 is CAALRGMRLGELFF. The CDR3 region has the DNA TGTGCCGCATTGAGGGGGATGAGACTCGGGGAGCTGTTTTTT.

V usage is TRBV28 and J usage is TRBJ2-7, with a weak D call TRBD1 (5 bases). V lost 10 bases and J 0 bases, leaving 16 bases between the germline ends. The CDR3 runs to 14 residues. Germline CDR1 MDHEN, CDR2 SYDVKM. The CDR3 here is CATSIQGGSYEQYV. The CDR3 DNA sequence: TGTGCCACTAGTATCCAGGGCGGCTCCTACGAGCAGTACGTC.

The chain links TRBV11-3 to TRBJ1-1; tentatively, D is TRBD1 (6 bases). Trimming left V 7 bases short and J 7 bases short, with 16 bases between. There are 13 residues in the CDR3. The germline CDR1 and CDR2 sequences are SGHNT and YENEEA. The CDR3 loop is CASTLRQVLEAFF. The DNA of the CDR3 is TGTGCCAGCACCCTTAGACAGGTCCTTGAAGCTTTCTTT. Looking up the rest from reference TRBV11-3 and TRBJ1-1 gives the full variable domain: EAGVVQSPRYKIIEKKQPVAFWCNPISGHNTLYWYLQNLGQGPELLIRYENEEAVDDSQLPKDRFSAERLKGVDSTLKIQPAELGDSAVYLCASTLRQVLEAFFGQGTRLTVV.

The V and J genes are TRBV10-3 and TRBJ2-5; 9 positions agree with TRBD2. Germline values: CDR1 ENHRY, CDR2 SYGVKD. The CDR3 has 14 residues. V lost 5 bases and J lost 1; bases outside the gene matches: 2. The CDR3 DNA reads as TGTGCCATCAGTCTGGGACTAGCCCAAGAGACCCAGTACTTC. Protein product: CAISLGLAQETQYF.

The chain joins TRBV7-9 to TRBJ1-1; D is ambiguous. CDR3 length: 13 residues. CDR1 and CDR2 from the germline V gene are SEHNR and FQNEAQ (reference sequence). Trimming left V 5 bases short and J 0 bases short, with 7 bases between. CDR3 protein: CASSKTVNTEAFF. The CDR3 DNA sequence: TGTGCCAGCAGCAAAACAGTGAACACTGAAGCTTTCTTT.

V usage is TRBV7-2 and J usage is TRBJ2-1; 7 nucleotides line up with TRBD2. Per the germline V gene, CDR1 is SGHTA and CDR2 is FQGNSA. V trimming: 8 bases; J trimming: 0 bases; junction bases outside the gene matches: 4. CDR3 size: 14 residues. The CDR3 here is CASHPGGSYNEQFF. For the CDR3, the DNA is TGTGCCAGCCACCCGGGGGGCTCCTACAATGAGCAGTTCTTC.

The chain joins TRBV28 to TRBJ2-7; 7 bases line up with TRBD1. CDR1 is MDHEN and CDR2 is SYDVKM in the germline V gene. The CDR3 is 14 residues long. The V segment lost 5 bases and the J segment 6 bases; nucleotides outside the gene matches: 10. CDR3 residues: CASSPTTGQREQYF. The CDR3 DNA reads as TGTGCCAGCAGTCCAACGACGGGACAGCGCGAGCAGTACTTC.

This chain connects TRBV15 to TRBJ2-5, with D perhaps matching TRBD2 (6 bases). This CDR3 contains 14 residues. Trimming shortened V by 5 bases and J by 2 bases, and 12 bases separated the two germline ends. Looked up from germline, CDR1 is LNHNV and CDR2 is YYDKDF (reference sequence). CDR3 loop: CATSRGGSQETQYF. CDR3 in DNA: TGTGCCACCAGCCGGGGAGGTTCACAAGAGACCCAGTACTTC.

The V and J genes are TRBV19 and TRBJ2-3; D is perhaps TRBD1 or TRBD2 (5 bases each). The germline CDR1 and CDR2 sequences are LNHDA and SQIVND (reference sequence). There are 15 residues in the CDR3. The V and J ends lost 4 bases and 5 bases respectively, with 16 bases between them. DNA for the CDR3: TGTGCCAGTAGTACCCCAGGGAATGGAGGAGATACGCAGTATTTT. Translating gives CASSTPGNGGDTQYF.

The gene calls are TRBV11-2 and TRBJ1-2; unclear D gene. V shed 5 bases and J shed 0 bases, with 16 bases lying between them. Germline V gene lookup returns CDR1 SGHAT and CDR2 FQNNGV. The CDR3 spans 16 residues. The CDR3 region has the DNA TGTGCCAGCAGCCTCGGTTGGTCTTTTACTAACTATGGCTACACCTTC. Protein product: CASSLGWSFTNYGYTF.

The rearrangement links TRBV20-1 to TRBJ1-1; unclear D gene. The CDR3 is made up of 11 amino acids. CDR1 is DFQATT and CDR2 is SNEGSKA in the germline V gene (reference sequence). Trimming removed 6 bases from V and 8 bases from J, with 13 bases in between. The CDR3 sequence is CSATQPLEAFF. CDR3 coding DNA: TGCAGTGCCACGCAGCCCCTCGAAGCTTTCTTT.

In its sample, this clone was seen once. V usage is TRBV14 and J usage is TRBJ2-1, with TRBD1 matching over 8 bases. Germline-derived CDR1 and CDR2 are SGHDN and FVKESK. The CDR3 is 15 amino acids. After removal of 4 bases from V and 7 bases from J, the junction contained 9 bases not matched to a gene. CDR3: CASSPPRQGRNEQFF. CDR3 nucleotide sequence: TGTGCCAGCAGCCCTCCGAGACAGGGGAGGAATGAGCAGTTCTTC.

By sample fraction, this clone is medium-sized (0.01 to 0.1%). The chain uses TRBV6-5 and TRBJ2-5, with TRBD2 matching over 8 bases. The J segment lost 1 base and the V segment lost 0 bases, leaving 4 bases of the junction unmatched. CDR1 and CDR2 (germline): MNHEY, SVGAGI. The CDR3 totals 16 residues. CDR3 protein: CASSYSFTSGQETQYF. CDR3 coding DNA: TGTGCCAGCAGTTACTCGTTTACTAGCGGCCAAGAGACCCAGTACTTC.

The chain is built from TRBV4-3 and TRBJ2-7; possibly TRBD2 for D (6 bases). The CDR3 loop spans 14 amino acids. Germline V gene data show CDR1 as LGHNA and CDR2 as YSLEER. The V end lost 0 bases, the J end lost 8 bases, and 14 bases lay between the germline ends. CDR3 sequence reads: CASSQDPGAAQQYF. The CDR3 DNA reads as TGCGCCAGCAGCCAAGATCCGGGAGCGGCCCAGCAGTACTTC.

J is TRBJ1-1 and V is TRBV7-2, with D maybe TRBD1 (5 bases). CDR1 and CDR2 from the germline V gene are SGHTA and FQGNSA. This CDR3 region has 15 residues. Trimming pared 7 bases from V and 4 bases from J, leaving 19 bases between. CDR3 loop: CASIKGRGDGTEAFF. CDR3 sequence (DNA): TGTGCCAGCATCAAGGGGAGGGGTGATGGCACTGAAGCTTTCTTT.

To note about this clone: A junction end diverges from the germline sequence, so it may reflect a read error. This chain uses TRBV7-2 with TRBJ1-1; possibly TRBD1 for D (6 bases). Germline V gene data show CDR1 as SGHTA and CDR2 as FQGNSA. The CDR3 spans 15 residues. The CDR3 loop is CASSLASWGDTEASF. In DNA, the CDR3 is TGTGCCAGCAGCTTAGCGTCTTGGGGGGACACTGAAGCTTCCTTT.